The TCR beta chain under discussion was sequenced for a study of T-cell memory formation after mild COVID-19. For the study at large: Most TCR clusters belonged to a single donor.

TCRdb passed the 5' RACE reads through MiXCR, listing each CDR3 protein once. The sample shows around 130,000 distinct CDR3 sequences, 15% to 20% of them seen only once. General study findings and limits: The pre-infection memory compartment contained some responding clones, suggesting cross-reactive memory joined. Largely, contracting CD4+ clones fell within CM and EM, and contracting CD8+ clones within EMRA.

The CDR3 totals 15 residues. Germline values: CDR1 MGHRA, CDR2 YSYEKL. After removal of 1 base from V and 4 bases from J, the junction contained 5 bases not matched to a gene. Concerning this clonotype itself: Its antigen remains unidentified.

This clonotype was obtained from an adult woman who had mild COVID-19 (a few samples of this study predate the infection). Cell type and time point are not known. The material sequenced was PBMCs or a T cell subset sorted from them (not recorded which). This chain joins TRBV4-1 and TRBJ1-1; 8 bases match TRBD1. The CDR3 coding sequence is TGCGCCAGCAGCCAAGGCAGGGGGCTCGGCACTGAAGCTTTCTTT. It translates to CASSQGRGLGTEAFF.